This T cell receptor (beta chain) comes out of a study of blood T cell repertoires in COVID-19. About the study: Some COVID-19 samples were acute and others convalescent; all came from the United States, Italy and Spain. The cDNA or gDNA used as material had been derived from T cells, B-cell-depleted T cells, or PBMCs.

In the study's own analysis: Cell counts per sample came from amplifying reference gene primers. Profiled with immunoSEQ multiplex PCR; TCRdb holds only in-frame clones, not every one. V and J calls plus clone size are reproduced from that table; the DNA served to infer D and trimming. The sample lists hundreds of thousands of clones, around 87% seen once, with 1.3% in the top ten. A remark on this clone: The identical CDR3 is also encoded by other nucleotide sequences in the sample.

In germline, CDR1 is SGHTA, CDR2 FQGNSA. The CDR3 runs 15 residues. J lost 4 bases, V lost 1 base, and 4 bases had no gene match. This TCR was recovered from a man aged 70 or older with acute or convalescent COVID-19. Sequencing was performed on peripheral blood. The rearrangement uses TRBV7-2 and TRBJ2-3; 8 positions agree with TRBD2. The CDR3: CASSLVAGRADTQYF. CDR3 DNA: TGTGCCAGCAGCTTAGTCGCCGGGAGGGCAGATACGCAGTATTTT.